This T cell receptor (beta chain) was captured by sequencing in a study of blood T cell repertoires in COVID-19. Looking at the study overall: Samples came from the United States, Italy and Spain, spanning acute and convalescent COVID-19.

The CDR3 is 19 amino acids. From germline, CDR1 is SNHLY and CDR2 FYNNEI. Trimming at V came to 0 bases and at J to 4 bases, leaving 8 bases not matched to a gene. Original methodology: Using reference gene primer amplification, nucleated cell counts were estimated. TCRdb keeps only in-frame clones here, not all; method: immunoSEQ multiplex PCR. The V and J calls and clone size are taken from that table; D and trimming were inferred from the DNA. In the table there are more than 300,000 clones, 80% to 90% of which are singletons. This chain links TRBV2 with TRBJ2-2, with TRBD2 matching over 13 bases. The TCR comes from a man between 18 and 29 years old who had recovered from COVID-19. The sequenced sample consisted of peripheral blood. CDR3 in DNA: TGTGCCAGCAGTGAAGCGCTGGGACTAGCGGGGAGAGGCACCGGGGAGCTGTTTTTT. Translation: CASSEALGLAGRGTGELFF.